Listed below are T cell receptor beta chains from one sample, sequenced in a study of blood T cell repertoires in COVID-19. Data came from immunoSEQ multiplex PCR; TCRdb stores just in-frame clones and leaves some out. The sample carries around 75,000 clones, 88% recorded once. The material sequenced was peripheral blood. Receptor source: a human donor in a cohort sampled during active COVID-19. Both conserved end residues are part of each CDR3. D genes are given only for firm matches. The listing skips clone size in some rows; elsewhere it reads once, few, many or a size class.

clone_size d_call j_call v_call cdr3_nt cdr3_aa
. . TRBJ2-1 TRBV5-1 TGCGCCAGCAGCTGGTCCTCGGGACACAGGGCCTACAATGAGCAGTTCTTC CASSWSSGHRAYNEQFF
. . TRBJ2-1 TRBV5-1 TGCGCCAGCAGCTTGTTGGGAGACTTCTCCTACAATGAGCAGTTCTTC CASSLLGDFSYNEQFF
. . TRBJ1-1 TRBV28 TGTGCCAGCAACGGGGGTGGCCCCCCGTCGGAGTTGGCTTTCTTT CASNGGGPPSELAFF
. . TRBJ2-7 TRBV4-2 TGTGCCAGCAGCCAAGAAAGTAGCTCCTACGAGCAGTACTTC CASSQESSSYEQYF
. TRBD2 TRBJ2-5 TRBV20-1 TGCAGTGGTAGTAGTGTTCGGGAGGGCCGCCAAGAGACCCAGTACTTC CSGSSVREGRQETQYF
. TRBD1 TRBJ2-2 TRBV6-6 TGTGCCAGCAGACCCTCGGACAGGGGGTCCACCGGGGAGCTGTTTTTT CASRPSDRGSTGELFF
. TRBD2 TRBJ2-3 TRBV25-1 TGTGCCAGCAGTGAAACCGGACTAGCGGGGGATACGCAGTATTTT CASSETGLAGDTQYF
. TRBD2 TRBJ2-3 TRBV7-2 TGTGCCAGCAGCTTAGCGGGCGGGAGGGCCAGAGATACGCAGTATTTT CASSLAGGRARDTQYF
. . TRBJ2-1 TRBV11-3 TGTGCCAGCAGCTCGACTCTGAATGAGCAGTTCTTC CASSSTLNEQFF
. . TRBJ2-3 TRBV11-2 TGTGCCAGCAGCTTATACACAGATACGCAGTATTTT CASSLYTDTQYF
once . TRBJ1-4 TRBV6-6 TGTGCCAGCAGCCAAGGTTTCGTCGCGGCTAATGAAAAACTGTTTTTT CASSQGFVAANEKLFF
few . TRBJ1-2 TRBV19 TGTGCCAGTAACCCAGGGGAAGTCGATGGCTACACCTTC CASNPGEVDGYTF
. TRBD2 TRBJ2-5 TRBV11-2 TGTGCCAGCAGCTTGGGGACTAGCGTACGGGGGGAGACCCAGTACTTC CASSLGTSVRGETQYF
. TRBD2 TRBJ2-1 TRBV28 TGTGCCAGCATCGCGACTAGCGGGAGCCTCCGAAATGAGCAGTTCTTC CASIATSGSLRNEQFF
. . TRBJ1-5 TRBV24-1 TGTGCCACCAGTGATTCCAGGGGTGGGAGCAATCAGCCCCAGCATTTT CATSDSRGGSNQPQHF
. TRBD1 TRBJ2-3 TRBV2 TGTGCCAGCAGTGTTCAGGACAGGGAACAAGATACGCAGTATTTT CASSVQDREQDTQYF
. TRBD1 TRBJ2-1 TRBV2 TGTGCCAGCATCAAGGACAGGGGGCAGTACAATGAGCAGTTCTTC CASIKDRGQYNEQFF
. . TRBJ1-1 TRBV11-2 TGTGCCAGCAGCCTATCCGCGGGGTTGAACACTGAAGCTTTCTTT CASSLSAGLNTEAFF
. . TRBJ1-2 TRBV4-2 TGTGCCAGCAGCCAAGATGGTGGGGCAGGGGATTTCATGCGCTACACCTTC CASSQDGGAGDFMRYTF
. . TRBJ2-3 TRBV4-2 TGTGCCAGCAGCCAAGATTGGGAGCGCACAGATACGCAGTATTTT CASSQDWERTDTQYF
once TRBD2 TRBJ2-3 TRBV7-2 TGTGCCAGCAGCTTAGTTGGTAGCGGGAACCGCCTGGCAGATACGCAGTATTTT CASSLVGSGNRLADTQYF
. . TRBJ2-5 TRBV4-1 TGCGCCAGCAGCCGGAGGAATGGAGAGACCCAGTACTTC CASSRRNGETQYF
few TRBD1 TRBJ1-2 TRBV19 TGTGCCAGTAGGCCACAGGGGGCGCGGGACTATGGCTACACCTTC CASRPQGARDYGYTF
once . TRBJ1-6 TRBV3-1/TRBV3-2 TGTGCCAGCAGCCCTCGGGACACCTATTCACCCCTCCACTTT CASSPRDTYSPLHF
. . TRBJ2-1 TRBV3-1/TRBV3-2 TGTGCCAGCAGCCAGGGCAGGGACATGACCTGGAATGAGCAGTTCTTC CASSQGRDMTWNEQFF
. TRBD1 TRBJ1-2 TRBV7-6 TGTGCCAGCAGCTTAGGACAGGGTGAAGGCTACACCTTC CASSLGQGEGYTF
. TRBD1 TRBJ1-2 TRBV4-2 TGTGCCAGCAGCCAAGGAGGGGACAGGGCAATGGGTGGCTACACCTTC CASSQGGDRAMGGYTF
. TRBD2 TRBJ2-3 TRBV7-3 TGTGCCAGCAGCCCCGGACTAGCGGGCGCAGATACGCAGTATTTT CASSPGLAGADTQYF
. . TRBJ1-2 TRBV7-9 TGTGCCAGCACCCCGGGAGGGGAAGCTAACTATGGCTACACCTTC CASTPGGEANYGYTF
. TRBD1 TRBJ2-3 TRBV25-1 TGTGCCAGCAGTGTACCGCACAGGGGCGGGAGCACAGATACGCAGTATTTT CASSVPHRGGSTDTQYF
. TRBD2 TRBJ2-3 TRBV7-3 TGTGCCAGCAGCGTAGCGGGAGCTGATACGCAGTATTTT CASSVAGADTQYF
. . TRBJ1-2 TRBV29-1 TGCAGCGTACAGGGAGTCGATGGCTACACCTTC CSVQGVDGYTF
. TRBD1 TRBJ2-5 TRBV5-4 TGTGCCAGCAGCTTGGGGACAGGGACGGGGGAGACCCAGTACTTC CASSLGTGTGETQYF
. TRBD1 TRBJ1-2 TRBV7-8 TGTGCCAGCAGCCAAGGGACAGTTAGTAACTATGGCTACACCTTC CASSQGTVSNYGYTF
once TRBD1 TRBJ2-7 TRBV12-3/TRBV12-4 TGTGCCAGCAGTTTGGGACAGGGCCGCGAGCAGTACTTC CASSLGQGREQYF
. TRBD1 TRBJ2-5 TRBV7-8 TGTGCCAGCAGTCAAGGGGCCCGAACAGGGGGCCGGGAGACCCAGTACTTC CASSQGARTGGRETQYF
. . TRBJ2-1 TRBV5-6 TGTGCCAGCAGCTTGGGAGGGTACAATGAGCAGTTCTTC CASSLGGYNEQFF
. . TRBJ2-2 TRBV9 TGTGCCAGCAGCCCCTCACAACCACGCCAGGGGGAGCTGTTTTTT CASSPSQPRQGELFF
. . TRBJ1-1 TRBV27 TGTGCCAGCAGTTCCTTGACAGGTATGGGGGTCACTGAAGCTTTCTTT CASSSLTGMGVTEAFF
once . TRBJ1-4 TRBV5-6 TGTGCCAGCAGCTTGGCCGAGGGTCGAGGGGAAAAACTGTTTTTT CASSLAEGRGEKLFF
. TRBD2 TRBJ2-2 TRBV6-6 TGTGCCAGCAATGGGGGAGGGGTGGCCGGGGAGCTGTTTTTT CASNGGGVAGELFF
. . TRBJ2-1 TRBV6-4 TGTGCCAGCAGTGGGGACTCCGTGAATGAGCAGTTCTTC CASSGDSVNEQFF
. TRBD2 TRBJ2-2 TRBV10-2 TGCGCCAGCTCCCGGGGGGTGACCACCGGGGAGCTGTTTTTT CASSRGVTTGELFF
. . TRBJ1-6 TRBV28 TGTGCCAGCAGTTTAGAGGGGACACGGGATAATTCACCCCTCCACTTT CASSLEGTRDNSPLHF
. . TRBJ2-5 TRBV5-1 TGCGCCAGCAGCTTGCAGGCCTCGCGGGCTATAGAGACCCAGTACTTC CASSLQASRAIETQYF
. TRBD1 TRBJ2-6 TRBV7-8 TGTGCCAGCAGCTTACCCCGGGGACAGGTGCGGTCTGGGGCCAACGTCCTGACTTTC CASSLPRGQVRSGANVLTF
. TRBD1 TRBJ2-5 TRBV11-3 TGTGCCAGCAGCCCAAGGACAGGGGGCTGGGAGACCCAGTACTTC CASSPRTGGWETQYF
. . TRBJ1-4 TRBV2 TGTGCCAGCAGTGAATGGGGGCAGAAAAATGAAAAACTGTTTTTT CASSEWGQKNEKLFF
. . TRBJ2-3 TRBV29-1 TGCAGCGTTGCCGCGGGCACAGATACGCAGTATTTT CSVAAGTDTQYF
. TRBD2 TRBJ2-1 TRBV4-2 TGTGCCAGCAGCCAAGACCCGGGAGGGCCGGATGAGCAGTTCTTC CASSQDPGGPDEQFF
. . TRBJ1-5 TRBV4-1 TGCGCCAGCAGCCAAGACCCTGGTTTTTCGAGTAATCAGCCCCAGCATTTT CASSQDPGFSSNQPQHF
. . TRBJ2-1 TRBV12-5 TGTGCTAGTGGGAACCCCCTAAATGAGCAGTTCTTC CASGNPLNEQFF
. TRBD2 TRBJ2-7 TRBV5-6 TGTGCCAGCGGCCGAGCGGGATCTACCTACGAGCAGTACTTC CASGRAGSTYEQYF
few . TRBJ1-2 TRBV5-1 TGCGCCAGCAGCTCCGGCGGGCTGGGAACGGGTGGCTACACCTTC CASSSGGLGTGGYTF
. . TRBJ1-2 TRBV12-3/TRBV12-4 TGTGCCAGCACTTCCGACAGTAACTATGGCTACACCTTC CASTSDSNYGYTF
. TRBD1 TRBJ1-2 TRBV10-3 TGTGCCTCGGGACAGGGGAATGGCTACACCTTC CASGQGNGYTF
. . TRBJ1-3 TRBV6-5 TGTGCCAGCAGTTACTCAGGGAGCATCCCTGGAAACACCATATATTTT CASSYSGSIPGNTIYF
once . TRBJ2-7 TRBV6-5 TGTGCCAGCAGCCTCAGGGTTCGTGGGGCCTACGAGCAGTACTTC CASSLRVRGAYEQYF
once TRBD2 TRBJ2-5 TRBV27 TGTGCCAGCAGTTCTCTAGCGGGAGAAGAGACCCAGTACTTC CASSSLAGEETQYF
once TRBD1 TRBJ2-5 TRBV5-4 TGTGCCAGCAGCCCCGGGACAGGGAAGGGGGAGACCCAGTACTTC CASSPGTGKGETQYF